This T cell receptor (beta chain) was identified during a study of T-cell reconstitution after alpha-beta-depleted transplantation in children. A few counts support this clonotype. The CDR3 consists of 16 residues. Germline CDR1 reads MNHEY; CDR2 reads SMNVEV (reference sequence). The V and J ends lost 3 bases and 5 bases respectively, with 17 bases between them. The library targeted TCRbeta and was prepared with unique molecular identifiers. TCRdb passed the PCR reads through MiXCR, listing each CDR3 protein once. The table lists about 500,000 distinct CDR3 sequences, around a third of them singletons, with 2% to 3% in the top ten.

The material sequenced was PBMCs from the stem cell graft donor, taken from the stem cell graft. This sequence joins TRBV27 and TRBJ2-1; a weak D match, TRBD2 (5 bases). The clonotype comes from a human donor who donated a stem cell graft to a child with aplastic anemia. CDR3: CASSFRVEADHNEQFF. Written as DNA, the CDR3 is TGTGCCAGCAGTTTTAGAGTGGAAGCGGATCACAATGAGCAGTTCTTC.